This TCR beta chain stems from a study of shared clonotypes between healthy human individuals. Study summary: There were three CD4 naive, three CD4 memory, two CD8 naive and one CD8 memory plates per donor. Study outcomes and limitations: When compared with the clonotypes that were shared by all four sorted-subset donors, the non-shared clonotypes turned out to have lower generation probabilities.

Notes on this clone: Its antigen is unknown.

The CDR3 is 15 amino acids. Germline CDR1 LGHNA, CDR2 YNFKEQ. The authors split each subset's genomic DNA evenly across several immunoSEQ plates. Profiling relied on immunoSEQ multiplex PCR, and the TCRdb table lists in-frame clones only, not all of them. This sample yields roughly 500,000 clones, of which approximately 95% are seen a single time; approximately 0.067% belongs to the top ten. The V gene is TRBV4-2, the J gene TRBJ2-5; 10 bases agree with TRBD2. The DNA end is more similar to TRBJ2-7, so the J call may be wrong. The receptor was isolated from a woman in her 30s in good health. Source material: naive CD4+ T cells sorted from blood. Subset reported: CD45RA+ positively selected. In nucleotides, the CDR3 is TGTGCCAGCAGCCAAGGAGCAGCGGGAGGGTACGAGCAGTACTTC. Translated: CASSQGAAGGYEQYF.